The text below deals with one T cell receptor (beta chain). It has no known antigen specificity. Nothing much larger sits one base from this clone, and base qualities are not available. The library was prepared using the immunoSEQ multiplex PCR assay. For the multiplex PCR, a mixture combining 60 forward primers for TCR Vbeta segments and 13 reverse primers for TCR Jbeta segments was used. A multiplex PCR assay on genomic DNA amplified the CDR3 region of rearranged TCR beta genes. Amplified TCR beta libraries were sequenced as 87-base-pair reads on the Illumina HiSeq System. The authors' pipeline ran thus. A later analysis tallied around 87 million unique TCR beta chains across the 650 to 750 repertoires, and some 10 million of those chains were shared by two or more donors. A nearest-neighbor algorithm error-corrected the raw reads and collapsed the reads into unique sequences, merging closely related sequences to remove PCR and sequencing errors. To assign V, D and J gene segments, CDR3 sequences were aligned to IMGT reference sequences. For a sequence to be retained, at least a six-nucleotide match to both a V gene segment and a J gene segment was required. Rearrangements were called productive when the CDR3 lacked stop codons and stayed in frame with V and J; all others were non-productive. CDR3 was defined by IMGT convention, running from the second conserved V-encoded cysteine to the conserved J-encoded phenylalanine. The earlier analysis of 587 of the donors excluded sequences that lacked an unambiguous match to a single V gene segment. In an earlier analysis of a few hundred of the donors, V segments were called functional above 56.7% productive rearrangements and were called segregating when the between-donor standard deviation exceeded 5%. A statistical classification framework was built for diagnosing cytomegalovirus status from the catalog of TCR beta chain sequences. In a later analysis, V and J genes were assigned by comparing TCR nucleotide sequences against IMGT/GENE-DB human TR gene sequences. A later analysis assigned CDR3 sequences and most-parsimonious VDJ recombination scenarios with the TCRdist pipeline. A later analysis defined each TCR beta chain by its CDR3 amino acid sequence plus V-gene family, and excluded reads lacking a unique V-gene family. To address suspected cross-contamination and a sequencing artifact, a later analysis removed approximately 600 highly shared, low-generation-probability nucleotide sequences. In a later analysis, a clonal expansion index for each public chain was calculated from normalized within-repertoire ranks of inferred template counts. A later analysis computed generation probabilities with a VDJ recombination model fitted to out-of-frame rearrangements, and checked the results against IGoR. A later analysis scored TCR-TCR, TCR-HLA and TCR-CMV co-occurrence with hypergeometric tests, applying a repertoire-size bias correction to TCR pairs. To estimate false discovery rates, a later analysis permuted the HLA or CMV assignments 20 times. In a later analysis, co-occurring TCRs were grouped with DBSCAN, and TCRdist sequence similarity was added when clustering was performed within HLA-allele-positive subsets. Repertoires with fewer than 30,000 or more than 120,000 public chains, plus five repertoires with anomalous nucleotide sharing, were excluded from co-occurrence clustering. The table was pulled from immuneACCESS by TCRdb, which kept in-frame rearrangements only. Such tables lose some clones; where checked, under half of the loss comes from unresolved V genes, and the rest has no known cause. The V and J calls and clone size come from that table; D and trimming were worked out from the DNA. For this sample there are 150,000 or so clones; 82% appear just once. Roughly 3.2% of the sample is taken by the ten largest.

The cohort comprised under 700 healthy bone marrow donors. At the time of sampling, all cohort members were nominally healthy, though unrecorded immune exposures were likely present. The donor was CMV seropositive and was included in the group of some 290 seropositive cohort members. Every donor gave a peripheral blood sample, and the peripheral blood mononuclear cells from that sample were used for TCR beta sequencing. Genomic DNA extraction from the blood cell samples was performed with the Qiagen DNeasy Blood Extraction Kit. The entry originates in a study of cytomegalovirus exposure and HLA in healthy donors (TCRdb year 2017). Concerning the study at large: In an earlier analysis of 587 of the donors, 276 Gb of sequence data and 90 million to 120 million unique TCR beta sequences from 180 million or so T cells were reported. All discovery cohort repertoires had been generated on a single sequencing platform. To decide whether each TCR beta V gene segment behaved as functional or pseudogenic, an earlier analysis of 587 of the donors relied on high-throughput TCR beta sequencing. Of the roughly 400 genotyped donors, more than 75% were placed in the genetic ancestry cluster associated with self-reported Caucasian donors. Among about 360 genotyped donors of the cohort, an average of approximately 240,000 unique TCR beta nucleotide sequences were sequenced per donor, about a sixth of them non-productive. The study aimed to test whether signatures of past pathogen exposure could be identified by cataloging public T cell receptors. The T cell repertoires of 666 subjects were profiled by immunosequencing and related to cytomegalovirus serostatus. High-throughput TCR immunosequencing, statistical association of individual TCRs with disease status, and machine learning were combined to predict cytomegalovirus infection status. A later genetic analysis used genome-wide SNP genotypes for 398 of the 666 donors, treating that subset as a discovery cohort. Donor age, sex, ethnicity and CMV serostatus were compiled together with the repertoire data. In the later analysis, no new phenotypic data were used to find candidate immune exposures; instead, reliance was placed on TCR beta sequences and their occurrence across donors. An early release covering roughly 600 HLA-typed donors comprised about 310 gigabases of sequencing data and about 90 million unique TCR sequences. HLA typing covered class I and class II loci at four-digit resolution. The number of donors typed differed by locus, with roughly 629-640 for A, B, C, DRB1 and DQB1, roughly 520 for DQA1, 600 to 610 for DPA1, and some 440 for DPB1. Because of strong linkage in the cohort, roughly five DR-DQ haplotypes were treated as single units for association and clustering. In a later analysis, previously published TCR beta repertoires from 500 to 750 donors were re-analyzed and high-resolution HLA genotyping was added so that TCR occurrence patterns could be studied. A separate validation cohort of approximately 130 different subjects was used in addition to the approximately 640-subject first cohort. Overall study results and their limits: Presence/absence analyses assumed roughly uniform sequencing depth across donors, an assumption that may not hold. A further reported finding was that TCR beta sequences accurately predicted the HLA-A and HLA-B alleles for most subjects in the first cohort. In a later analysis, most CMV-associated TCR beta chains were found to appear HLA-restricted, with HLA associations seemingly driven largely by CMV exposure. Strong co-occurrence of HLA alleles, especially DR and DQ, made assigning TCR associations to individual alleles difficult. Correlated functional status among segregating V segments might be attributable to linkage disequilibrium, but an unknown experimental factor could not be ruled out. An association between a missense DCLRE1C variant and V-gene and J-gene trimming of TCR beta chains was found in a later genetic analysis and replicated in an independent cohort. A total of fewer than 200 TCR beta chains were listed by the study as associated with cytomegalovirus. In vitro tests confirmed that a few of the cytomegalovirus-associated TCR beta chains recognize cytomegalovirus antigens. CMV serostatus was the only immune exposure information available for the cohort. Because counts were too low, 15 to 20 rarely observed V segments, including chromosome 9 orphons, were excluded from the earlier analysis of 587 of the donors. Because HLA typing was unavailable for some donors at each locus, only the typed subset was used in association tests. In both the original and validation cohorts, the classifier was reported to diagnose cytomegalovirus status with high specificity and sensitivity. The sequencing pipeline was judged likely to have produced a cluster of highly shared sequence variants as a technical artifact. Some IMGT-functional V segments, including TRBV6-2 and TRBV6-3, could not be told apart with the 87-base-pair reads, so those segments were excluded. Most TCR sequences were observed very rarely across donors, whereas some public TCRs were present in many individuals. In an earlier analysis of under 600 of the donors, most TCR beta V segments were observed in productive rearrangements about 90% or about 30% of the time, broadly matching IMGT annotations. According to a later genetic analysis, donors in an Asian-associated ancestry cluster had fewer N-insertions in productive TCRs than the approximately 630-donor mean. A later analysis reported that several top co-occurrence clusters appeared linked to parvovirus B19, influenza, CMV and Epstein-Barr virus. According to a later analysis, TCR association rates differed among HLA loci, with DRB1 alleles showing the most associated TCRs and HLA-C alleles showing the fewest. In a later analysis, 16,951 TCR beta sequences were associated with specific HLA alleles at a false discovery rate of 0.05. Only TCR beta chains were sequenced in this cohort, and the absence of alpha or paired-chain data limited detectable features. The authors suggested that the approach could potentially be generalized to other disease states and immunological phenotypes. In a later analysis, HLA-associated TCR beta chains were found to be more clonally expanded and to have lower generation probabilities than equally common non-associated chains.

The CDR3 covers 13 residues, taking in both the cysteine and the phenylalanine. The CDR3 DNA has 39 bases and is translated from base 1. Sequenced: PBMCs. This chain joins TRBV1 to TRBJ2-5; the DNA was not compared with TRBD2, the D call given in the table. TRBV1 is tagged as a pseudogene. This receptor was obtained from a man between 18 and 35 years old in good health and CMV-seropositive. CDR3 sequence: CTSSQVSVKTQYF. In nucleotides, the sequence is TGCACCAGCAGCCAAGTTAGCGTGAAGACCCAGTACTTC.